One sample yielded the 14 T cell receptor beta chains listed below, sequenced in a study of T cells in pancreatic ductal adenocarcinoma. Method: immunoSEQ multiplex PCR; TCRdb's copy keeps in-frame clones and lacks some. The sample lists over 90,000 clones; roughly 96% were seen once. Surgery without prior neoadjuvant therapy was the treatment of the selected pancreatic ductal adenocarcinoma patients. The sample was PBMCs. These receptors were obtained from a human donor with pancreatic ductal adenocarcinoma.

The rearrangement joins TRBV5-1 to TRBJ2-1; 12 bases are a match to TRBD2. The CDR3 contains 17 residues. V lost 2 bases to trimming and J lost 3 bases; unmatched junction nucleotides: 6. Germline-derived CDR1 and CDR2 are SGHRS and YFSETQ. In DNA, the CDR3 is TGCGCCAGCAGCTTTACACCGACTAGCGGGGGCTACAATGAGCAGTTCTTC. It is translated as CASSFTPTSGGYNEQFF.

CDR3 sequence: CASSESTLTGYTF. CDR3 nucleotides: TGTGCCAGCAGTGAAAGTACCCTAACTGGCTACACCTTC. The chain carries TRBV28 and TRBJ1-2; D ambiguous. The germline gives CDR1 MDHEN, CDR2 SYDVKM. The CDR3 runs 13 residues. V gave up 5 bases and J gave up 7 bases, with 14 bases separating them.

The V call is TRBV7-3, the J call TRBJ2-3; D ambiguous. V lost 5 bases to trimming and J lost 4 bases, with 13 bases between them. Germline loops: CDR1 SGHTA, CDR2 FQGTGA. There are 14 residues in the CDR3. The CDR3 DNA reads as TGTGCCAGCAGCCTTAACTCCCCTCCAGATACGCAGTATTTT. Translated: CASSLNSPPDTQYF.

The chain carries TRBV5-1 and TRBJ2-3; TRBD2 is a possible D gene (6 bases). This CDR3 comprises 13 residues. V shed 5 bases and J shed 0 bases, with 7 bases lying between them. Germline lookup yields CDR1 SGHRS and CDR2 YFSETQ. As DNA, the CDR3 is TGCGCCAGCAGAGGGACTAGCACAGATACGCAGTATTTT. This codes for CASRGTSTDTQYF.

The chain carries TRBV28 and TRBJ1-1; no clear D gene. This CDR3 comprises 14 residues. The germline V gene encodes CDR1 MDHEN and CDR2 SYDVKM. V was pared by 4 bases and J by 5 bases, with 14 bases between. In nucleotides, the CDR3 is TGTGCCAGCAGTTCCCCGGAGGGAAGGACTGAAGCTTTCTTT. Translated: CASSSPEGRTEAFF.

In its sample, this clone was seen once. The chain links TRBV18 to TRBJ2-1; no definite D call. Germline V CDR1 and CDR2: KGHSH, LQKENI. The CDR3 runs to 15 residues. The germline V and J ends were trimmed by 0 bases and 8 bases, with 14 bases remaining between them. The DNA for the CDR3 is TGTGCCAGCTCACCACCGATGACGGGTTCGGATGAGCAGTTCTTC. Its translation is CASSPPMTGSDEQFF.

The chain couples TRBV27 to TRBJ2-7; 11 nucleotides line up with TRBD1. The CDR3 length is 15 residues. From germline, CDR1 is MNHEY and CDR2 SMNVEV (reference sequence). V lost 0 bases, J lost 6 bases, and 4 bases stayed unmatched. CDR3 DNA sequence: TGTGCCAGCAGTTTATCCAGGACAGGGGGCCTCGAGCAGTACTTC. Its translation: CASSLSRTGGLEQYF.

The rearrangement uses TRBV2 and TRBJ1-1, with D maybe TRBD1 (5 bases). V dropped 6 bases and J dropped 1 base, with 9 bases sitting between them. The germline V gene encodes CDR1 SNHLY and CDR2 FYNNEI. This CDR3 has 13 amino acids. The CDR3 DNA reads TGTGCCAGCAGCCCCAGGGAGAACACTGAAGCTTTCTTT. Encoded protein: CASSPRENTEAFF.

CDR3 nucleotides: TGTGCCAGCAGCGCAATAGGGGTCACAGATACGCAGTATTTT. It encodes CASSAIGVTDTQYF. V and J are TRBV7-3 and TRBJ2-3; D perhaps matches TRBD1 (5 bases). The CDR3 totals 14 residues. Looked up from germline, CDR1 is SGHTA and CDR2 is FQGTGA. Between the trimmed V and J ends, which lost 5 bases and 2 bases, there was a span of 11 bases.

J is TRBJ2-3 and V is TRBV2, with no clear D. V was cut by 1 base and J by 5 bases, with 13 bases left in between. Germline V gene lookup returns CDR1 SNHLY and CDR2 FYNNEI. This CDR3 is 15 amino acids long. The CDR3 region is CASSEGQVLGDTQYF. For the CDR3, the DNA is TGTGCCAGCAGTGAAGGGCAGGTTCTGGGAGATACGCAGTATTTT.

The chain's CDR3 is CASRTGGDLRAFF. The DNA of the CDR3 is TGTGCCAGCAGGACAGGGGGTGATTTAAGAGCTTTCTTT. J is TRBJ1-1 and V is TRBV25-1; 9 bases line up with TRBD1. Trimming cost V 6 bases and J 10 bases; bases outside gene matches: 9. CDR3 size: 13 residues. CDR1 is MGHDK and CDR2 is SYGVNS in the germline V gene.

This clone was seen just once. The V and J genes are TRBV29-1 and TRBJ1-1; TRBD1 aligns across 9 bases. V lost 7 bases to trimming and J lost 8 bases; unmatched junction nucleotides: 17. CDR1 and CDR2 from the germline V gene are SQVTM and ANQGSEA. CDR3 length: 15 residues. This chain's CDR3 is CSARPHGQGKWEAFF. The DNA of the CDR3 is TGCAGCGCTCGCCCCCATGGACAGGGGAAATGGGAAGCTTTCTTT.

This chain connects TRBV29-1 to TRBJ2-1; TRBD2 is a possible D gene (5 bases). The CDR3 consists of 13 residues. Germline assignment: CDR1 SQVTM and CDR2 ANQGSEA. The V end was cut by 2 bases, the J end by 4 bases, with 9 bases between. For the CDR3, the DNA is TGCAGCGTTGAAACGGGGTCTTACAATGAGCAGTTCTTC. Its translation is CSVETGSYNEQFF.

The chain combines TRBV4-3 with TRBJ2-3; the match to TRBD1 covers 8 bases. Trimming removed 1 base from V and 2 bases from J; junction bases left unmatched: 5. CDR3 length equals 16 residues. CDR1 and CDR2 from the germline V gene are LGHNA and YSLEER. In DNA form, the CDR3 reads TGCGCCAGCAGCCAAGGGTACAGGGGGTCCACAGATACGCAGTATTTT. It translates to CASSQGYRGSTDTQYF.